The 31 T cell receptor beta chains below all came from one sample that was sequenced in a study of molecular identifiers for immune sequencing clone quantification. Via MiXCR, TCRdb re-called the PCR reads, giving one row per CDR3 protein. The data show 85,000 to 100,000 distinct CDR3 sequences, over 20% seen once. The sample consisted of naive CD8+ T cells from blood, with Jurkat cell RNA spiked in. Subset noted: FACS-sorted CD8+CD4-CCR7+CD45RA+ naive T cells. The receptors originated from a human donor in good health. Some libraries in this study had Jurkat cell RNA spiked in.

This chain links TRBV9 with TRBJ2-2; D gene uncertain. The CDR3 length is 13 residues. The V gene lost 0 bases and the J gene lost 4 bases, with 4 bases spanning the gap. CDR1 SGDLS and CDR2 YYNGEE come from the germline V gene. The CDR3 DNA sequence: TGTGCCAGCAGCGTAGGAAGCACCGGGGAGCTGTTTTTT. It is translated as CASSVGSTGELFF.

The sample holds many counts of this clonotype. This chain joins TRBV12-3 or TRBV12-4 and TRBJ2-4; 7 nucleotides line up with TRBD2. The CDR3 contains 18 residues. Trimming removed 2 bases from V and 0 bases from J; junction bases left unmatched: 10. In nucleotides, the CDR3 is TGTGCCAGCAGTTTAAGTGGCCTAGCGGTTATAGCCAAAAACATTCAGTACTTC. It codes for CASSLSGLAVIAKNIQYF.

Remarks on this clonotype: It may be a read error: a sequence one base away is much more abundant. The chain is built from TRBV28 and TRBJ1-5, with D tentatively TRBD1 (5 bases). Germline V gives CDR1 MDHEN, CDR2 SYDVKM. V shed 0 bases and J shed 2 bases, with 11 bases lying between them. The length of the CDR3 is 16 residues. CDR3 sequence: CASSLWGGVGNQPQHF. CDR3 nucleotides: TGTGCCAGCAGTTTATGGGGAGGGGTGGGCAATCAGCCCCAGCATTTT.

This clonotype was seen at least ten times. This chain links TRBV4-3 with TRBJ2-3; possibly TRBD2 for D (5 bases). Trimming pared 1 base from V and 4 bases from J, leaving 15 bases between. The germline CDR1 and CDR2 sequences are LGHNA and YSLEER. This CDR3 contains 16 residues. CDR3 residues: CASSQVLRARADTQYF. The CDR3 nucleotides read TGCGCCAGCAGCCAAGTTCTGCGGGCGAGGGCAGATACGCAGTATTTT.

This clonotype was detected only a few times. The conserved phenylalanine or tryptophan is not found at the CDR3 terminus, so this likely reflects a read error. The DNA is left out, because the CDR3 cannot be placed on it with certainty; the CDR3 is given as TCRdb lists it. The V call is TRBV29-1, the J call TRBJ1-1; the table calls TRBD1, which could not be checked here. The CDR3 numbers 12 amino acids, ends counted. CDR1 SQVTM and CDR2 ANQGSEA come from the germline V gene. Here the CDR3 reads CSVELDREIFLG.

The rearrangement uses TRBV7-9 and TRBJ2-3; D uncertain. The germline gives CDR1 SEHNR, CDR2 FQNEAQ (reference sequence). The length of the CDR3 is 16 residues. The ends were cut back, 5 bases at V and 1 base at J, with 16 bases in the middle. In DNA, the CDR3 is TGTGCCAGCAGCACAACCCTTGATCCCGGCACAGATACGCAGTATTTT. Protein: CASSTTLDPGTDTQYF.

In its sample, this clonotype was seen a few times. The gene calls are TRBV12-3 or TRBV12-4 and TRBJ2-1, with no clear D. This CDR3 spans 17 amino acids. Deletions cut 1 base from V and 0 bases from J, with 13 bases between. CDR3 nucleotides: TGTGCCAGCAGTTTAGTGGGATTAACTACCTCCTACAATGAGCAGTTCTTC. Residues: CASSLVGLTTSYNEQFF.

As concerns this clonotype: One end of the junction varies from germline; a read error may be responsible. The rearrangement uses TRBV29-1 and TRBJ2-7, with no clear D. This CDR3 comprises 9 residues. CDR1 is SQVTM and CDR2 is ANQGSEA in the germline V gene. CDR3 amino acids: CSVESEQCF. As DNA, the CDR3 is TGCAGCGTTGAATCTGAGCAGTGCTTC.

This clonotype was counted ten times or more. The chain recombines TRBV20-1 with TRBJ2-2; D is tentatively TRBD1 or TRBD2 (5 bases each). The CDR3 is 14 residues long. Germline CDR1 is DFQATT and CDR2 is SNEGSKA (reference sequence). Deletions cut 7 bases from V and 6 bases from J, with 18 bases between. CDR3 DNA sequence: TGCAGTGGAGAAGTCTTGGGGGAGCCCGGGGAGCTGTTTTTT. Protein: CSGEVLGEPGELFF.

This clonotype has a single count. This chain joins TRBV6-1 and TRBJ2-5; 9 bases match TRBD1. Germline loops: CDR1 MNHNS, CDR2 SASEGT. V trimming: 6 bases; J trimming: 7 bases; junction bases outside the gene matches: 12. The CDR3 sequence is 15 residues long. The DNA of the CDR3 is TGTGCCAGCAGCGGGGGGACAGGGTTGATGGGGACCCAGTACTTC. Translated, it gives CASSGGTGLMGTQYF.

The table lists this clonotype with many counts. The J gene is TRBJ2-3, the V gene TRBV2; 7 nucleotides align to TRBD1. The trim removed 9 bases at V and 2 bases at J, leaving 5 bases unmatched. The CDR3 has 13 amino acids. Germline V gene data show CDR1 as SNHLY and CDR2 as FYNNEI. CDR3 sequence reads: CARRQGPTDTQYF. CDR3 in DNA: TGTGCCAGGAGACAGGGCCCCACAGATACGCAGTATTTT.

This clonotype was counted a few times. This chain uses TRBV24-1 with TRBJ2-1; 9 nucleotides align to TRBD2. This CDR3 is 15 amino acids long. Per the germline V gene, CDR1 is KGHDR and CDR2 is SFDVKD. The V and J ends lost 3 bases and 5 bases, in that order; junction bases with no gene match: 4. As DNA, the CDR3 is TGTGCCACCAGTGATAGCCTAGCGGGAAACAATGAGCAGTTCTTC. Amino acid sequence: CATSDSLAGNNEQFF.

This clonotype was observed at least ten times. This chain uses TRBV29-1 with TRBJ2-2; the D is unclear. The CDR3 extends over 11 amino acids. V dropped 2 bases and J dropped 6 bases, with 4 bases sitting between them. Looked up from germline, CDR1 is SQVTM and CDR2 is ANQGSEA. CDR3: CSVEWSGELFF. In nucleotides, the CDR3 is TGCAGCGTTGAATGGTCCGGGGAGCTGTTTTTT.

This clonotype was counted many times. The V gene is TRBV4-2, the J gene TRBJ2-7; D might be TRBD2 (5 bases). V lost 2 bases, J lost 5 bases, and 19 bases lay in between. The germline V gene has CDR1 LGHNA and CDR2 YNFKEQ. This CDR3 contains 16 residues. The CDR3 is CASSQPDSPGFDEQYF. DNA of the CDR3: TGTGCCAGCAGCCAACCCGACTCGCCGGGGTTTGACGAGCAGTACTTC.

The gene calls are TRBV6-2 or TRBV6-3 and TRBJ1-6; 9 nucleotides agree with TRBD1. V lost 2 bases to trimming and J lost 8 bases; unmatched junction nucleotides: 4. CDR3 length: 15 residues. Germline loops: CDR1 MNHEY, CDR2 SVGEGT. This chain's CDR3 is CASSYGQGRDSPLHF. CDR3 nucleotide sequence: TGTGCCAGCAGTTACGGACAGGGGAGGGATTCACCCCTCCACTTT.

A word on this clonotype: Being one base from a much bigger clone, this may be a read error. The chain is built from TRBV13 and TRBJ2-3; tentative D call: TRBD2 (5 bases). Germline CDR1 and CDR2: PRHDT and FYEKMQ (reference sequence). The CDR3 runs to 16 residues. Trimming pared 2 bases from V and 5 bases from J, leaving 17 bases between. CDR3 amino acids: CASSLMAEGGQDTQYF. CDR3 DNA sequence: TGTGCCAGCAGCTTAATGGCGGAAGGAGGTCAAGATACGCAGTATTTT.

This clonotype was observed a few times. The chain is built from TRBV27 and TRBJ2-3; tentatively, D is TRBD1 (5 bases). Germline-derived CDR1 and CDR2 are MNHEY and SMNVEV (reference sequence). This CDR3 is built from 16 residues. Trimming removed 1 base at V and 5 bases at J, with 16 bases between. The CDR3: CASSLYSGSSVDTQYF. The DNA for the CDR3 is TGTGCCAGCAGTTTATATTCAGGGTCCTCCGTAGATACGCAGTATTTT.

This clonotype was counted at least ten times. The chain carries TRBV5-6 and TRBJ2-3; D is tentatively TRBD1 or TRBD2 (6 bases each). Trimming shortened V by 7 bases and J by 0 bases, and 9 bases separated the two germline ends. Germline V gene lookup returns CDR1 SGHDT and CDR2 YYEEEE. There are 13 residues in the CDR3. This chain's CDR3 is CASDGGSTDTQYF. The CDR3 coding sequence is TGTGCCAGCGACGGGGGCAGCACAGATACGCAGTATTTT.

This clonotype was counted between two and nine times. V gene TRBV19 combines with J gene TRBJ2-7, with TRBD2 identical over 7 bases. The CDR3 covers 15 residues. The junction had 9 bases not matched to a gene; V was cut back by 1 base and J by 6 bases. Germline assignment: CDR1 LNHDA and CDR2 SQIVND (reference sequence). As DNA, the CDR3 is TGTGCCAGTAGTATAGGAGGCGGGAGTACCCGCGAGCAGTACTTC. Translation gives CASSIGGGSTREQYF.

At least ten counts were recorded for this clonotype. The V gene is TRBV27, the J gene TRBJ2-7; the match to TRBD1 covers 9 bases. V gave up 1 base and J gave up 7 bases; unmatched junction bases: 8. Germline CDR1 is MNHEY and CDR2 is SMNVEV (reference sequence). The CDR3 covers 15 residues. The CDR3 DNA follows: TGTGCCAGCAGTTTATTCGGGACAGGGTTTTCGGAGCAGTACTTC. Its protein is CASSLFGTGFSEQYF.

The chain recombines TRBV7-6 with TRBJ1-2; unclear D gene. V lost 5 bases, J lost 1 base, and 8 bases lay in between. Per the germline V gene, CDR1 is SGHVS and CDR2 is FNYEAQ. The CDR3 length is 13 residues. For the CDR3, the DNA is TGTGCCAGCAGCCCCTCAAATAACTATGGCTACACCTTC. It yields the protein CASSPSNNYGYTF.

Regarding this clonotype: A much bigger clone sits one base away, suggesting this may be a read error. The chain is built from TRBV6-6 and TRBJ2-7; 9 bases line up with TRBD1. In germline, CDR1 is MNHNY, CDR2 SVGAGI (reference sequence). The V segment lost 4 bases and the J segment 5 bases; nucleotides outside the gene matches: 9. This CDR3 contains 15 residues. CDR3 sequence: CASSCSHRGHDEQYF. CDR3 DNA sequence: TGTGCCAGCAGTTGCTCCCACAGGGGGCATGACGAGCAGTACTTC.

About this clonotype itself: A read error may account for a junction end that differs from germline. The CDR3: CASSWTGDEQYF. DNA for the CDR3: TGTGCCAGCAGCTGGACAGGGGACGAGCAGTACTTC. J is TRBJ2-7 and V is TRBV5-3; 9 bases match TRBD1. TRBV5-3 is labeled an ORF, and its function is uncertain. CDR3 length equals 12 residues.

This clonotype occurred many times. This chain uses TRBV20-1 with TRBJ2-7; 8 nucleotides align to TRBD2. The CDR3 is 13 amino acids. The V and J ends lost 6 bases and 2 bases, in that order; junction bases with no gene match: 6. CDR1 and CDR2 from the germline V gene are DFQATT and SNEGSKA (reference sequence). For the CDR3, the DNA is TGCAGTGCCTTAGCGGGGAAAACCTACGAGCAGTACTTC. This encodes CSALAGKTYEQYF.

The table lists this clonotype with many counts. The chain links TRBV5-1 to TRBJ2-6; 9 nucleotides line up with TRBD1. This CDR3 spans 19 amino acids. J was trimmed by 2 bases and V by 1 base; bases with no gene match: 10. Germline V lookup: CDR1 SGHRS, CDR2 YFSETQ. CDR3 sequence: CASSLSPGQGSTGANVLTF. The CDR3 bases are TGCGCCAGCAGCTTGTCGCCCGGACAGGGGTCGACTGGGGCCAACGTCCTGACTTTC.

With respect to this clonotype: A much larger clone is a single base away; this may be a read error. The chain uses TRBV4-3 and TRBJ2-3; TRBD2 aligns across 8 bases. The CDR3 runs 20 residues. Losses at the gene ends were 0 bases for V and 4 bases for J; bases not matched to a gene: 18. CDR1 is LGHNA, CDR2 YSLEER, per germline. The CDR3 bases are TGCGCCAGCAGCCAAGAGTCAGCGGGACCAGCGGGAGTAGGCTCAGATACGCAGTATTTT. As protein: CASSQESAGPAGVGSDTQYF.

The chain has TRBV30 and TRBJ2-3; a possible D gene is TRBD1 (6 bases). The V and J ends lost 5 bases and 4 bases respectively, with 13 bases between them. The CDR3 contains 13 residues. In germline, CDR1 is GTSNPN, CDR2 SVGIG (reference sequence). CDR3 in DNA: TGTGCCTGGGGGGCAGGGGACCCAGATACGCAGTATTTT. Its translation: CAWGAGDPDTQYF.

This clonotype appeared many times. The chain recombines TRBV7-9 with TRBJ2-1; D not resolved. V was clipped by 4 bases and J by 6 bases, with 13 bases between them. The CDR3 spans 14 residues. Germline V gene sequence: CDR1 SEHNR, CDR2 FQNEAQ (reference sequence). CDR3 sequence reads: CASSSPVGRNEQFF. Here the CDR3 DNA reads TGTGCCAGCAGCTCACCGGTTGGGCGCAATGAGCAGTTCTTC.

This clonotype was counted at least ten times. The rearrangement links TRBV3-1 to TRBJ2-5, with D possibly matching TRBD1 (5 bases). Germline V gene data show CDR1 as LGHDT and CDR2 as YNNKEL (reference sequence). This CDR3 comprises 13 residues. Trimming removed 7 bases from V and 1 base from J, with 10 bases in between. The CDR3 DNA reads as TGTGCCAGCACCAGTAGGGGCCAAGAGACCCAGTACTTC. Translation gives CASTSRGQETQYF.

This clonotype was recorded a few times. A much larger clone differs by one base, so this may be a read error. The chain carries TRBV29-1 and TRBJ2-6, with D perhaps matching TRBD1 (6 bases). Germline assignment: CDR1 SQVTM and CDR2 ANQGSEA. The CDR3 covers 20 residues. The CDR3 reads CSVEDTSRWTENPGADVLTF. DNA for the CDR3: TGCAGCGTTGAAGATACCTCACGGTGGACAGAAAATCCTGGGGCCGACGTCCTGACTTTC.

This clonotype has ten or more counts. The DNA of the CDR3 is TGTGCCAGCAGAAAGGGACAGAGTGAGACAGATACGCAGTATTTT. Translation: CASRKGQSETDTQYF. The chain joins TRBV6-5 to TRBJ2-3, with 7 positions matching TRBD1. V shed 6 bases, J shed 3 bases, and the junction held 9 bases outside the gene matches. CDR3 length: 15 residues. Per the germline V gene, CDR1 is MNHEY and CDR2 is SVGAGI.